This T cell receptor beta chain was found in a study of blood T cell repertoires in COVID-19. As processed by the authors: Amplification with reference gene primers provided the estimates of nucleated cell counts. TCRdb keeps only in-frame clones here, not all; method: immunoSEQ multiplex PCR. The DNA gave D and trimming, while V, J and clone size come from that table. The top ten clones hold 9% to 14% of a sample with 150,000 or so clones, roughly 84% of them seen once. V lost 0 bases to trimming and J lost 7 bases, with 16 bases between them. This CDR3 has 16 amino acids. Germline V gene sequence: CDR1 SGHAT, CDR2 FQNNGV. This clone occurred once.

The source of this sequence is a woman aged 55 to 70 with COVID-19, enrolled during active disease. This chain joins TRBV11-2 and TRBJ1-3; tentatively, D is TRBD1 (5 bases). Specimen: peripheral blood. Here the CDR3 DNA reads TGTGCCAGCAGCTTAGATACGAGACAGAGTTGGAACACCATATATTTT. This codes for CASSLDTRQSWNTIYF. Looking up the rest from reference TRBV11-2 and TRBJ1-3 gives the full variable domain: EAGVAQSPRYKIIEKRQSVAFWCNPISGHATLYWYQQILGQGPKLLIQFQNNGVVDDSQLPKDRFSAERLKGVDSTLKIQPAKLEDSAVYLCASSLDTRQSWNTIYFGEGSWLTVV.